This TCR beta chain was captured by sequencing in a study of T cells in localized non-small cell lung cancer. On this clone: Its antigen is undetermined.

This CDR3 is built from 13 residues. V dropped 3 bases and J dropped 11 bases, with 16 bases sitting between them. From germline, CDR1 is SGHDN and CDR2 FVKESK. Overall study findings and caveats: Tumor showed lower T cell clonality than uninvolved adjacent lung, where it was highest. Since sequencing was restricted to only one region of the tumor, intratumor heterogeneity remains a possibility. Increased T cell density in blood showed an association with longer overall survival.

Only in-frame clones appear in the TCRdb table, and some are missing; sequencing was by immunoSEQ multiplex PCR. The sample carries some 18,000 clones, around 83% recorded once. The chain couples TRBV14 to TRBJ1-1; tentatively, D is TRBD1 (6 bases). This sample comprised peripheral blood, obtained before any cancer treatment. The sequence was obtained from a man aged 35-75 years with stage I lung adenocarcinoma. CDR3 protein: CASSQSEGVVAFF. Written as DNA, the CDR3 is TGTGCCAGCAGCCAGTCTGAGGGGGTGGTCGCTTTCTTT.